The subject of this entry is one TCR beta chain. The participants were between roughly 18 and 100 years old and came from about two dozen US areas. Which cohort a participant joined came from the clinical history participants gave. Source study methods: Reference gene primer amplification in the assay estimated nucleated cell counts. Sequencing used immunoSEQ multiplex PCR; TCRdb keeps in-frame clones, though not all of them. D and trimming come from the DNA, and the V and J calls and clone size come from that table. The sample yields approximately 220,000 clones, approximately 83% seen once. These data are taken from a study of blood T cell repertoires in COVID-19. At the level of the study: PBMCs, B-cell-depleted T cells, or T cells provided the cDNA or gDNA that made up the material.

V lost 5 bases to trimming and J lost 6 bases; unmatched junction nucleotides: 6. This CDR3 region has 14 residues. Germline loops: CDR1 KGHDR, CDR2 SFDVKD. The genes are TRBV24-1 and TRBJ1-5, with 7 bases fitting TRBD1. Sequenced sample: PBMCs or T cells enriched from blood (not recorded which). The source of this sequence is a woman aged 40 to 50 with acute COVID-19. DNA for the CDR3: TGTGCCACCAGTGGTTCGGGACAGTTTCAGCCCCAGCATTTT. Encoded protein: CATSGSGQFQPQHF.